The clone carrying this T cell receptor (beta chain) came up once. In the source study's methods: Amplification of reference gene primers provided the estimated nucleated cell counts. Produced via immunoSEQ multiplex PCR; TCRdb's table is partial and in-frame only. V, J and clone size are those of that table, while D and trimming were read from the DNA. The data contain approximately 110,000 clones, approximately 92% of them seen just once; the ten biggest clones take up about 30%. The data were taken from a study of blood T cell repertoires in COVID-19. Study overall: There were acute and convalescent COVID-19 samples, and they came from the United States, Italy and Spain. From T cells, B-cell-depleted T cells, or PBMCs came the material, which was cDNA or gDNA.

The CDR3 consists of 16 residues. Germline loops: CDR1 LGHNA, CDR2 YNFKEQ. The J segment lost 6 bases and the V segment lost 1 base, leaving 5 bases of the junction unmatched. The TCR sequence derives from a woman aged 80 or over with acute or convalescent COVID-19. The V call is TRBV4-2, the J call TRBJ2-3, with 12 nucleotides matching TRBD2. The sample comprised peripheral blood. Written as DNA, the CDR3 is TGTGCCAGCAGCCAAGGGACTAGCGGGGTCCTCGATACGCAGTATTTT. It yields the protein CASSQGTSGVLDTQYF.